These 24 T cell receptor beta chains were all obtained from the same sample, sequenced in a study of breast tumors, draining lymph nodes, adjacent tissues. TCRdb itself ran the multiplex PCR reads through MiXCR, one entry per CDR3 protein. This table has 200,000 to 300,000 distinct CDR3 sequences, 30% to 35% appearing once. The lymph nodes were axillary draining lymph nodes from breast cancer patients. Specimen: axillary lymph node tissue. These receptors came from a female donor with breast cancer. Some clones in this sample may be carry-over from other donors' samples.

The gene calls are TRBV6-5 and TRBJ2-7; 12 positions agree with TRBD2. This CDR3 is built from 15 residues. Germline V gene lookup returns CDR1 MNHEY and CDR2 SVGAGI. Trimming took 6 bases from V and 7 from J; bases not matched to a gene: 10. The CDR3 protein is CASRPLAGGPGEQYF. In DNA form, the CDR3 reads TGTGCCAGCAGACCCCTAGCGGGAGGGCCGGGGGAGCAGTACTTC.

This clonotype was found many times. The chain is built from TRBV12-5 and TRBJ2-7; the D is unclear. Trimming removed 7 bases at V and 2 bases at J, with 6 bases between. The CDR3 length is 11 residues. The germline gives CDR1 LGHNT, CDR2 FRNRAP. The CDR3 protein is CASALAYEQYF. Here the CDR3 DNA reads TGTGCTAGTGCCTTGGCCTACGAGCAGTACTTC.

This clonotype has only a few counts. V is TRBV19 and J is TRBJ1-1, with TRBD1 identical over 9 bases. The CDR3 is 15 residues long. The trim removed 6 bases at V and 1 base at J, leaving 6 bases unmatched. CDR1 and CDR2 from the germline V gene are LNHDA and SQIVND (reference sequence). Here the CDR3 reads CASSQQGARNTEAFF. DNA of the CDR3: TGTGCCAGTAGCCAACAGGGGGCGCGGAACACTGAAGCTTTCTTT.

This clonotype was seen repeatedly, ten times or more. This chain joins TRBV2 and TRBJ1-2; a possible D gene is TRBD1 (5 bases). Germline values: CDR1 SNHLY, CDR2 FYNNEI. Trimming pared 0 bases from V and 4 bases from J, leaving 12 bases between. This CDR3 contains 15 residues. The CDR3 nucleotides read TGTGCCAGCAGTGAAGCTGCGGGGCAGCCCTATGGCTACACCTTC. Protein: CASSEAAGQPYGYTF.

The table lists this clonotype with a few counts. Compared with germline, one end of the junction differs, possibly owing to a read error. The CDR3 DNA reads TGTGCCAGCAGCTTGGTGGACACGAACCAACAGACCCAGTACTTC. This codes for CASSLVDTNQQTQYF. The V and J genes are TRBV5-4 and TRBJ2-5, with D perhaps TRBD1 (5 bases). CDR1 is SGHNT, CDR2 YYREEE, per germline (reference sequence). The CDR3 spans 15 residues.

As concerns this clonotype: At one end, the junction sequence differs from germline, possibly due to a read error. This rearrangement joins TRBV7-7 to TRBJ2-3; TRBD2 matches at 7 bases. Germline V lookup: CDR1 SSHAT, CDR2 FNYEAQ (reference sequence). The CDR3 contains 15 residues. CDR3 nucleotide sequence: TGTGCTAGCAGTGTTGGACTAGGTGTGACAGATACGCAGCACTTC. Protein sequence: CASSVGLGVTDTQHF.

This clonotype was seen repeatedly, ten times or more. The chain joins TRBV6-1 to TRBJ2-3; D remains unclear. Germline CDR1 and CDR2: MNHNS and SASEGT. With 6 bases removed from V and 0 bases from J, the gap between germline ends came to 13 bases. There are 15 residues in the CDR3. CDR3 in DNA: TGTGCCAGCAGGGCTGCTTGGGGTAGCACAGATACGCAGTATTTT. It encodes CASRAAWGSTDTQYF.

The sample holds many counts of this clonotype. The V and J genes are TRBV27 and TRBJ2-5; D not resolved. The germline V gene has CDR1 MNHEY and CDR2 SMNVEV (reference sequence). Trimming took off 3 bases at V and 3 bases at J, with 8 bases between the two ends. The CDR3 covers 13 residues. The CDR3 spells CASSLWGKETQYF. DNA of the CDR3: TGTGCCAGCAGTTTGTGGGGAAAAGAGACCCAGTACTTC.

Concerning this clonotype itself: Being one base from a much bigger clone, this may be a read error. The chain joins TRBV13 to TRBJ2-2; D could derive from TRBD1 or TRBD2 (6 bases each). This CDR3 spans 13 amino acids. V lost 6 bases and J lost 10, with 15 bases in between. CDR1 is PRHDT and CDR2 is FYEKMQ in the germline V gene (reference sequence). The CDR3 coding sequence is TGTGCCAGCAGTTACCGACCGGGGGCGGAGCTGTTTTTT. It encodes CASSYRPGAELFF.

This clonotype was observed at least ten times. This chain links TRBV7-2 with TRBJ2-7, with 8 bases fitting TRBD1. After removal of 5 bases from V and 0 bases from J, the junction contained 15 bases not matched to a gene. Germline CDR1 SGHTA, CDR2 FQGNSA. This CDR3 is built from 18 residues. CDR3 in amino acids: CASSPRGGQGAFSYEQYF. The CDR3 bases are TGTGCCAGCAGCCCAAGAGGCGGCCAGGGGGCCTTCTCCTACGAGCAGTACTTC.

As regards this clonotype: With a much larger clone just one base away, this may be a read error. The chain joins TRBV9 to TRBJ2-1; D may be TRBD2 (6 bases). The CDR3 has 15 residues. Germline values: CDR1 SGDLS, CDR2 YYNGEE. The CDR3 DNA follows: TGTGCCAGCAGCAGGGAGGCCCCTAGAAGCAATGAGCGGTTCTTC. Translated, it gives CASSREAPRSNERFF.

This clonotype was seen many times. The chain uses TRBV28 and TRBJ2-5; D unresolved. Germline-derived CDR1 and CDR2 are MDHEN and SYDVKM. V lost 5 bases and J 2 bases, leaving 12 bases between the germline ends. The CDR3 has 14 residues. The chain's CDR3 is CASSPADKQETQYF. The CDR3 nucleotides read TGTGCCAGCAGTCCCGCTGACAAGCAAGAGACCCAGTACTTC.

This clonotype was found many times. Here the CDR3 reads CASTDPLQETQYF. DNA for the CDR3: TGTGCCAGCACCGATCCCCTCCAAGAGACCCAGTACTTC. The rearrangement joins TRBV12-3 or TRBV12-4 to TRBJ2-5; D is undetermined. The CDR3 sequence is 13 residues long. V was pared by 7 bases and J by 1 base, with 10 bases between.

The chain links TRBV9 to TRBJ1-5; D unclear. This CDR3 contains 11 residues. The V end was cut by 5 bases, the J end by 10 bases, with 10 bases between. Germline V gene data show CDR1 as SGDLS and CDR2 as YYNGEE. The CDR3 bases are TGTGCCAGCAGGTGTAGTCATCCCCAGCATTTT. It is translated as CASRCSHPQHF.

As for this clonotype: The junction departs from the called germline gene at one end, perhaps through a read error. This rearrangement joins TRBV10-2 to TRBJ1-3; D remains ambiguous. CDR1 is WSHSY, CDR2 SAAADI, per germline. The CDR3 sequence is 14 residues long. This CDR3 is CASSEHRYGNAICF. The CDR3 DNA sequence: TGCGCCAGCAGTGAGCACAGATATGGAAACGCCATATGTTTT.

This clonotype has at least ten counts. The chain links TRBV20-1 to TRBJ2-1; D uncertain. The germline gives CDR1 DFQATT, CDR2 SNEGSKA (reference sequence). CDR3 length: 12 amino acids. V lost 3 bases and J lost 8, with 11 bases in between. The CDR3 DNA is TGCAGTGCTAGTGTGATAGCCGATGAGCAGTTCTTC. Protein sequence: CSASVIADEQFF.

Points on this clonotype: One base away lies a much larger clone, so this may be a sequencing read error. The chain carries TRBV11-3 and TRBJ2-7, with unresolved D. Trimming took 4 bases from V and 9 from J, leaving 13 bases between them. The germline CDR1 and CDR2 sequences are SGHNT and YENEEA. CDR3 size: 12 residues. CDR3 residues: CASSYMVAAQYF. The CDR3 nucleotides read TGTGCCAGCAGCTACATGGTGGCCGCGCAGTACTTC.

V and J are TRBV7-2 and TRBJ2-5; D assignment may be TRBD1 or TRBD2 (5 bases each). Germline V CDR1 and CDR2: SGHTA, FQGNSA. Trimming removed 5 bases from V and 3 bases from J, with 16 bases in between. This CDR3 spans 15 amino acids. CDR3 protein: CASSLGTTGKETQYF. The DNA for the CDR3 is TGTGCCAGCAGCCTAGGGACCACTGGTAAAGAGACCCAGTACTTC.

This clonotype was recorded only once. This may arise from a read error, as a much more abundant clone is one base away. The CDR3 sequence is CAGSPTRNEQFF. The CDR3 nucleotides are TGTGCCGGCAGTCCGACTAGGAATGAGCAGTTCTTC. The J gene is TRBJ2-1, the V gene TRBV6-5, with a possible D match to TRBD2 (6 bases). CDR1 MNHEY and CDR2 SVGAGI come from the germline V gene. The CDR3 spans 12 residues.

This clonotype was picked up one time. This may stem from a read error, because a much larger clone lies one nucleotide away. The chain joins TRBV9 to TRBJ2-1; D is unclear. This CDR3 region has 13 residues. The germline gives CDR1 SGDLS, CDR2 YYNGEE. V was trimmed by 4 bases and J by 8 bases, leaving 13 bases between them. For the CDR3, the DNA is TGTGCCAGCAGCCAAGACGTAGACGATGAGCAGTTCTTC. Translation gives CASSQDVDDEQFF. The whole variable domain, filled in from reference TRBV9 and TRBJ2-1, reads DSGVTQTPKHLITATGQRVTLRCSPRSGDLSVYWYQQSLDQGLQFLIQYYNGEERAKGNILERFSAQQFPDLHSELNLSSLELGDSALYFCASSQDVDDEQFFGPGTRLTVL.

This clonotype was seen repeatedly, ten times or more. V gene TRBV12-3 or TRBV12-4 combines with J gene TRBJ2-7; D possibly matches TRBD1 or TRBD2 (5 bases each). The CDR3 is made up of 14 amino acids. V was trimmed by 3 bases and J by 2 bases, leaving 11 bases between them. CDR3 residues: CASSLSGGTYEQYF. The CDR3 bases are TGTGCCAGCAGTTTGAGTGGGGGAACCTACGAGCAGTACTTC.

In its sample, this clonotype was seen once. The rearrangement uses TRBV28 and TRBJ2-1; TRBD2 is a possible D gene (5 bases). Germline V gene data show CDR1 as MDHEN and CDR2 as SYDVKM. Between the trimmed V and J ends, which lost 3 bases and 1 base, there was a span of 7 bases. CDR3 size: 14 residues. The DNA of the CDR3 is TGTGCCAGCAGTTTTGGGAGTTCCTACAATGAGCAGTTCTTC. Its translation: CASSFGSSYNEQFF.

This clonotype occurred many times. This rearrangement joins TRBV6-1 to TRBJ1-5; unclear D gene. The germline CDR1 and CDR2 sequences are MNHNS and SASEGT. The CDR3 runs to 13 residues. Deletions cut 4 bases from V and 9 bases from J, with 13 bases between. DNA of the CDR3: TGTGCCAGCAGTGGCCCAGAGGACCGGCCCCAGCATTTT. Translated, it gives CASSGPEDRPQHF.

With respect to this clonotype: At one end, the junction sequence differs from germline, possibly due to a read error. V and J are TRBV12-3 or TRBV12-4 and TRBJ1-1; D not certain. The CDR3 has 12 residues. The CDR3 region is CTSSLVLAEAFF. CDR3 coding DNA: TGTACCAGCAGTTTAGTGTTGGCTGAAGCTTTCTTT.